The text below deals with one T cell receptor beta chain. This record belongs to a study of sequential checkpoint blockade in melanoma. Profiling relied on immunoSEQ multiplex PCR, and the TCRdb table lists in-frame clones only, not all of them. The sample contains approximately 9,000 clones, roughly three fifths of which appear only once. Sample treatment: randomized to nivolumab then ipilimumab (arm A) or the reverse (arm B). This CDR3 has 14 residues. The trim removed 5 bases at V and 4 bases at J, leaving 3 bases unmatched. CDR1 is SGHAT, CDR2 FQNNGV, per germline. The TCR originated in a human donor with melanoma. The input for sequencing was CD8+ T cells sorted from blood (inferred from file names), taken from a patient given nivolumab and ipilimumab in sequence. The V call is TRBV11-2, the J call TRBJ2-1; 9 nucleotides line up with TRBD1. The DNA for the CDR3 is TGTGCCAGCAGCCCGGGACAGGGTTACAATGAGCAGTTCTTC. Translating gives CASSPGQGYNEQFF.